This T cell receptor (beta chain) was retrieved from a study of cytomegalovirus exposure and HLA in healthy donors. From germline, CDR1 is SEHNR and CDR2 FQNEAQ (reference sequence). This CDR3 is built from 15 residues. To note about this clone: Its specificity is unknown. Compared with germline, one end of the junction differs, possibly owing to a read error.

Study outcomes and limitations: Being productive about 87% or about 30% of the time was typical of most TCR beta V segments in an earlier analysis. Reportedly, HLA-A and HLA-B alleles of most subjects were accurately predicted from TCR beta.

PCR was performed using 60 Vbeta and 13 Jbeta primers. Here immunoSEQ multiplex PCR was the method, and the copy in TCRdb shows in-frame clones only, minus some. The table records 150,000 to 200,000 clones, about three quarters of them present only once. Source material: PBMCs. The chain joins TRBV7-9 to TRBJ1-2; 8 bases map to TRBD1. The TCR originated in a woman aged 35 to 49 in good health and CMV-seronegative. Here the CDR3 reads CSSSYQQGVNYGYTF. In DNA, the CDR3 is TGTTCCAGCAGCTACCAACAGGGGGTTAACTATGGCTACACCTTC.